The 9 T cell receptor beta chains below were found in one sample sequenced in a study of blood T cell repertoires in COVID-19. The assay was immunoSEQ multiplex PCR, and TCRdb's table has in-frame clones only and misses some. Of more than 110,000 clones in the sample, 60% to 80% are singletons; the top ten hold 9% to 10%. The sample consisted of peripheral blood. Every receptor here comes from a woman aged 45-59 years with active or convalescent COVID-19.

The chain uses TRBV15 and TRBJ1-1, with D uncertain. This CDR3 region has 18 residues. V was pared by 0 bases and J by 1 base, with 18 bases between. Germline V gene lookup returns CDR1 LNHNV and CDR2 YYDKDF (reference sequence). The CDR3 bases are TGTGCCACCAGCAGAGAGACCACAGAGATAATAAAGAACACTGAAGCTTTCTTT. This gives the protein CATSRETTEIIKNTEAFF.

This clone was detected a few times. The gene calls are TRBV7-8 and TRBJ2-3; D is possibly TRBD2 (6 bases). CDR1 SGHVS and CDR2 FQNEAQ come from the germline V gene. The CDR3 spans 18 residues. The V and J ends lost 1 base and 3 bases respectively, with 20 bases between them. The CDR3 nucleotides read TGTGCCAGCAGCTTAGACGGGACTCAATGGGGAAGGACAGATACGCAGTATTTT. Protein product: CASSLDGTQWGRTDTQYF.

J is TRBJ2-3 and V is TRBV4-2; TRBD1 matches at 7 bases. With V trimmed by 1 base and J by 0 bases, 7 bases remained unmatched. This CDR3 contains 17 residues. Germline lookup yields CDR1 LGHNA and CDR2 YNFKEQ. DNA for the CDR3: TGTGCCAGCAGCCAAGTATGGGCAGGGGGTAGCACAGATACGCAGTATTTT. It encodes CASSQVWAGGSTDTQYF.

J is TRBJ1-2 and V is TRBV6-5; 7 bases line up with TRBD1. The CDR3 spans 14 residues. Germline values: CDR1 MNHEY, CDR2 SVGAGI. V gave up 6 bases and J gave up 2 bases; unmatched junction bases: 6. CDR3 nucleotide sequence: TGTGCCAGCAGCCGGGGACAGCCAAACTATGGCTACACCTTC. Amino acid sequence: CASSRGQPNYGYTF.

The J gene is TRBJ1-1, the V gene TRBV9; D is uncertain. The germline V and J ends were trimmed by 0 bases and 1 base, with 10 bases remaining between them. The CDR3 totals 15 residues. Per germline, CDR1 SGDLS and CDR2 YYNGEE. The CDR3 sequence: CASSVGASRNTEAFF. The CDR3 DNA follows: TGTGCCAGCAGCGTAGGGGCATCACGGAACACTGAAGCTTTCTTT.

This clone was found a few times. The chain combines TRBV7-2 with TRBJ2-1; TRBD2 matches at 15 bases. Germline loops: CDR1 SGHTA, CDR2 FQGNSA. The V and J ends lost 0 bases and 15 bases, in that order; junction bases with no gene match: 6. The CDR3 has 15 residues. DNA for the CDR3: TGTGCCAGCAGCTTAGCTATCGGGACTAGCGGGGGGCTGTTCTTC. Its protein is CASSLAIGTSGGLFF.

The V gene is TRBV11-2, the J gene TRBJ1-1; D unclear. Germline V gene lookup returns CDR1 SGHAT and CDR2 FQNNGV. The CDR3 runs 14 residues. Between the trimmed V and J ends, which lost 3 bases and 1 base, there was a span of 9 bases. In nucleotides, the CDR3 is TGTGCCAGCAGCTTCGACATGGGGAACACTGAAGCTTTCTTT. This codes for CASSFDMGNTEAFF.

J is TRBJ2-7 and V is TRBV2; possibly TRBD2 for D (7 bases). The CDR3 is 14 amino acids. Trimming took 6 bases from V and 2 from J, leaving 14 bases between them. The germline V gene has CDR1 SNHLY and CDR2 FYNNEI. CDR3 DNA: TGTGCCAGCAGGGTGCGGGGGCCAACCTACGAGCAGTACTTC. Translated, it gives CASRVRGPTYEQYF.

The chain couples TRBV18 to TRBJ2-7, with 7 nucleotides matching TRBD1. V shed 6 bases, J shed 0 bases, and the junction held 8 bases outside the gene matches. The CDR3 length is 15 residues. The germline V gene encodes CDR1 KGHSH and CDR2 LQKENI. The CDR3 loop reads CASSLGQDISYEQYF. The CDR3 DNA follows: TGTGCCAGCTCCCTCGGACAGGACATCTCCTACGAGCAGTACTTC.